Shown below are 9 T cell receptor beta chains from a single sample sequenced in a study of low-dose radiotherapy and immunotherapy resistance in tumors. Alpha- and beta-chain coverage of first-strand cDNA came from TRAV- and TRBV-specific primers. Both a constant-region primer and a V-primer adapter served to amplify TCRs across approximately 19 PCR cycles. TCRdb re-called the reads through MiXCR, storing one row per CDR3 protein. Here the sample spans around 60,000 distinct CDR3 sequences, less than 30% being singletons. Time point meaning: after trial treatment. Treatment in this sample: LDRT plus nivolumab, ipilimumab, low-dose cyclophosphamide and aspirin (RACIN trial). This specimen was PBMCs, taken after low-dose radiotherapy plus immunotherapy. The receptors here all came from a male donor with prostate cancer.

Details on this clonotype: A single base is all that separates this from a far larger clone, so a read error is likely. The chain recombines TRBV5-4 with TRBJ1-1; the match to TRBD1 covers 8 bases. This CDR3 comprises 18 residues. Per germline, CDR1 SGHNT and CDR2 YYREEE (reference sequence). CDR3 bases: TGCGCCAGCAGCCAAGGGCTTGCCCGTCGAAGGACAGGGACTAAAGCTTTCTTT. Amino acid sequence: CASSQGLARRRTGTKAFF.

This clonotype was recorded at least ten times. In DNA form, the CDR3 reads TGCGCCAGCACCTCCGGACAGTCCTTCCGAGCGGGGCACACAGATACGCAGTATTTT. It yields the protein CASTSGQSFRAGHTDTQYF. The genes are TRBV5-1 and TRBJ2-3; D possibly corresponds to TRBD2 (7 bases). CDR3 size: 19 residues. CDR1 SGHRS and CDR2 YFSETQ come from the germline V gene. V shed 6 bases and J shed 2 bases, with 28 bases lying between them.

This clonotype was observed a handful of times. This likely came from a read error, as a far larger clone is one base away. The genes are TRBV5-4 and TRBJ2-1, with 7 bases identical to TRBD1. V shed 5 bases, J shed 10 bases, and the junction held 12 bases outside the gene matches. This CDR3 region has 14 residues. Germline V gives CDR1 SGHNT, CDR2 YYREEE (reference sequence). The CDR3 loop reads CASSPRQGLYEQFF. The DNA of the CDR3 is TGTGCCAGCAGTCCCAGACAGGGCCTCTACGAGCAGTTCTTC. Together with reference TRBV5-4 and TRBJ2-1, the CDR3 gives the full variable domain: ETGVTQSPTHLIKTRGQQVTLRCSSQSGHNTVSWYQQALGQGPQFIFQYYREEENGRGNFPPRFSGLQFPNYSSELNVNALELDDSALYLCASSPRQGLYEQFFGPGTRLTVL.

The table lists this clonotype with many counts. The rearrangement links TRBV6-6 to TRBJ2-7; TRBD1 might be the D (5 bases). Germline V lookup: CDR1 MNHNY, CDR2 SVGAGI (reference sequence). V gave up 2 bases and J gave up 2 bases, with 13 bases separating them. The CDR3 contains 15 residues. In DNA form, the CDR3 reads TGTGCCAGCAGTTACAACGCTGACAGAGCCTACGAGCAGTACTTC. It encodes CASSYNADRAYEQYF.

This clonotype was detected many times. The chain carries TRBV4-1 and TRBJ2-2; no clear D gene. The CDR3 spans 13 residues. Germline V lookup: CDR1 MGHRA, CDR2 YSYEKL. The V gene lost 0 bases and the J gene lost 5 bases, with 4 bases spanning the gap. The CDR3 region is CASSQEVTGELFF. The CDR3 nucleotides read TGCGCCAGCAGCCAAGAGGTTACCGGGGAGCTGTTTTTT.

To note about this clonotype: A far more abundant clone sits one base away, making this likely a read error. The chain links TRBV4-1 to TRBJ2-5; TRBD1 matches at 9 bases. The CDR3 has 15 residues. From germline, CDR1 is MGHRA and CDR2 YSYEKL. The CDR3 loop is CASSQDRGVVETQYF. DNA of the CDR3: TGTGCCAGCAGCCAAGACAGGGGGGTCGTAGAGACCCAGTACTTC.

This clonotype was observed a handful of times. DNA of the CDR3: TGTGCCAGCACCCGGACTAGCGGGGGAGGTGGAGAGACCCAGTACTTC. Protein sequence: CASTRTSGGGGETQYF. The chain links TRBV5-5 to TRBJ2-5, with 13 positions matching TRBD2. Germline CDR1 is SGHKS and CDR2 is YYEKEE (reference sequence). The CDR3 contains 16 residues. J was trimmed by 4 bases and V by 6 bases; bases with no gene match: 9.

This clonotype came up many times. The chain joins TRBV27 to TRBJ1-2; 7 bases agree with TRBD1. Germline CDR1 is MNHEY and CDR2 is SMNVEV (reference sequence). The CDR3 consists of 17 residues. The junction had 17 bases not matched to a gene; V was cut back by 5 bases and J by 5 bases. As DNA, the CDR3 is TGTGCCAGCAGTACCCGGGAGGGGACAGAGGAGGATTATGGCTACACCTTC. This encodes CASSTREGTEEDYGYTF.

A remark on this clonotype: With a far larger clone one base away, a read error is the likely cause. This rearrangement joins TRBV5-8 to TRBJ1-3, with unresolved D. Trimming removed 5 bases at V and 0 bases at J, with 24 bases between. The CDR3 covers 19 residues. Germline CDR1 is SGHTS and CDR2 is YDEGEE. The CDR3 here is CASRLTDGRGRSSGNTIYF. The CDR3 coding sequence is TGTGCCAGCAGGTTAACGGACGGCCGAGGGCGGAGCTCTGGAAACACCATATATTTT.